The sequence of this T cell receptor beta chain was determined in a study of blood T cell repertoires in COVID-19. In the original analysis: The assay estimated nucleated cells by amplifying reference gene primers. TCRdb's copy holds only in-frame clones and misses some; the assay was immunoSEQ multiplex PCR. V, J and clone size are those of that table, while D and trimming were read from the DNA. The repertoire holds around 300,000 clones, with 80% to 90% as singletons. Material for sequencing was peripheral blood. This TCR derives from a woman between 45 and 60 years old who had recovered from COVID-19.

The CDR3: CASSVANRGDEQYF. CDR3 DNA sequence: TGTGCCAGCAGCGTAGCGAACAGGGGCGACGAGCAGTACTTC. The chain carries TRBV9 and TRBJ2-7; 7 bases map to TRBD1. Germline V gives CDR1 SGDLS, CDR2 YYNGEE. V shed 0 bases and J 5 bases; nucleotides not matched to a gene: 5. The CDR3 totals 14 residues.